These T cell receptor beta chains were read from a single sample in a study of blood T cell repertoires in COVID-19. Clones were read by immunoSEQ multiplex PCR, and TCRdb kept only the in-frame ones, dropping some. This sample has 120,000 to 150,000 clones, with around nine tenths found just once. Sequencing was performed on peripheral blood. These receptor sequences come from a human donor in a cohort sampled during active COVID-19. Each CDR3 is given with its conserved first and last residue. D genes are given only for firm matches. Not every row has a clone size; where given, it reads once, few, many or a size class.

V gene: TRBV7-9
J gene: TRBJ2-2
D gene: TRBD1
clone size: once
CDR3 protein: CASSRRQGGTGELFF
CDR3 DNA: TGTGCCAGCAGCCGGAGACAGGGCGGCACCGGGGAGCTGTTTTTT

V gene: TRBV7-6
J gene: TRBJ2-3
D gene: .
clone size: .
CDR3 protein: CASSLVSDTQYF
CDR3 DNA: TGTGCCAGCAGCTTAGTATCGGATACGCAGTATTTT

V gene: TRBV6-5
J gene: TRBJ1-4
D gene: TRBD1
clone size: .
CDR3 protein: CASSPQQGKGEKLFF
CDR3 DNA: TGTGCCAGCAGCCCCCAACAGGGGAAGGGTGAAAAACTGTTTTTT

V gene: TRBV7-9
J gene: TRBJ2-1
D gene: .
clone size: .
CDR3 protein: CASSLDPRLLGQFF
CDR3 DNA: TGTGCCAGCAGCTTAGATCCGCGCCTTCTCGGGCAGTTCTTC

V gene: TRBV5-5
J gene: TRBJ2-7
D gene: .
clone size: .
CDR3 protein: CASSPQGPYEQYF
CDR3 DNA: TGTGCCAGCAGCCCTCAGGGCCCCTACGAGCAGTACTTC

V gene: TRBV18
J gene: TRBJ1-5
D gene: TRBD1
clone size: .
CDR3 protein: CASSPDRATGNQPQHF
CDR3 DNA: TGTGCCAGCTCACCGGACAGGGCGACTGGCAATCAGCCCCAGCATTTT

V gene: TRBV6-5
J gene: TRBJ2-3
D gene: .
clone size: .
CDR3 protein: CASSPTGRTDTQYF
CDR3 DNA: TGTGCCAGCAGTCCGACAGGCCGCACAGATACGCAGTATTTT

V gene: TRBV14
J gene: TRBJ2-3
D gene: .
clone size: once
CDR3 protein: CASSPGTLGTDTQYF
CDR3 DNA: TGTGCCAGCAGCCCCGGGACACTCGGCACAGATACGCAGTATTTT

V gene: TRBV15
J gene: TRBJ2-3
D gene: TRBD2
clone size: .
CDR3 protein: CATRPPGGDTQYF
CDR3 DNA: TGTGCCACCAGACCCCCGGGAGGAGATACGCAGTATTTT

V gene: TRBV4-3
J gene: TRBJ2-1
D gene: TRBD2
clone size: once
CDR3 protein: CASSQLAVNEQFF
CDR3 DNA: TGCGCCAGCAGCCAGCTAGCGGTAAATGAGCAGTTCTTC

V gene: TRBV11-3
J gene: TRBJ2-5
D gene: TRBD2
clone size: .
CDR3 protein: CASSPGLAHRGETQYF
CDR3 DNA: TGTGCCAGCAGCCCAGGACTAGCTCATCGGGGAGAGACCCAGTACTTC

V gene: TRBV7-2
J gene: TRBJ1-6
D gene: .
clone size: .
CDR3 protein: CASSFRYAQSPLHF
CDR3 DNA: TGTGCCAGCAGCTTCAGATATGCCCAATCACCCCTCCACTTT

V gene: TRBV5-1
J gene: TRBJ1-6
D gene: .
clone size: once
CDR3 protein: CASSSGRHGENSPLHF
CDR3 DNA: TGCGCCAGCAGCTCCGGAAGACATGGGGAGAATTCACCCCTCCACTTT

V gene: TRBV5-1
J gene: TRBJ2-1
D gene: TRBD1
clone size: .
CDR3 protein: CASSPGQGGYNEQFF
CDR3 DNA: TGCGCCAGCAGCCCGGGACAGGGGGGATACAATGAGCAGTTCTTC

V gene: TRBV19
J gene: TRBJ1-5
D gene: TRBD1
clone size: .
CDR3 protein: CASSMGQGINQPQHF
CDR3 DNA: TGTGCCAGTAGTATGGGACAGGGAATCAATCAGCCCCAGCATTTT

V gene: TRBV7-2
J gene: TRBJ1-5
D gene: .
clone size: .
CDR3 protein: CASSLAGGFSNQPQHF
CDR3 DNA: TGTGCCAGCAGCTTAGCCGGGGGTTTTAGCAATCAGCCCCAGCATTTT

V gene: TRBV9
J gene: TRBJ2-5
D gene: TRBD2
clone size: .
CDR3 protein: CASSVGPGGLAGWEETQYF
CDR3 DNA: TGTGCCAGCAGCGTAGGGCCGGGGGGACTAGCGGGATGGGAAGAGACCCAGTACTTC

V gene: TRBV28
J gene: TRBJ2-1
D gene: TRBD2
clone size: .
CDR3 protein: CASRRGLADSYNEQFF
CDR3 DNA: TGTGCCAGCAGGCGAGGACTAGCAGACTCCTACAATGAGCAGTTCTTC